The 31 T cell receptor beta chains given below trace back to one sample, sequenced in a study of T cell changes during pregnancy in multiple sclerosis (dated by TCRdb to between 2018 and 2021). The method behind the library was the immunoSEQ multiplex PCR assay. The table was pulled from immuneACCESS by TCRdb, which kept in-frame rearrangements only. Such tables lose some clones; where checked, under half of the loss comes from unresolved V genes, and the rest has no known cause. The sample table lists around 70,000 clones, around 92% of them with a count of one. About 2.5% of the sample comes from the top ten. Material: peripheral blood, obtained before pregnancy. The receptors derive from a female donor with multiple sclerosis, enrolled in a pregnancy study.

The genes are TRBV29-1 and TRBJ2-2; 14 positions match TRBD2. Trimming cost V 4 bases and J 6 bases; bases outside gene matches: 1. The CDR3 covers 14 residues. Germline V gene data show CDR1 as SQVTM and CDR2 as ANQGSEA. CDR3 protein: CSVGLAGGAGELFF. The CDR3 nucleotides are TGCAGCGTTGGACTAGCGGGAGGGGCCGGGGAGCTGTTTTTT.

The genes are TRBV5-8 and TRBJ2-3; 11 positions agree with TRBD2. CDR3 length: 17 amino acids. V lost 1 base and J lost 2; bases outside the gene matches: 6. Germline V gene data show CDR1 as SGHTS and CDR2 as YDEGEE. As DNA, the CDR3 is TGTGCCAGCAGCTTGTCGACTAGCGGGATAATCACAGATACGCAGTATTTT. Protein: CASSLSTSGIITDTQYF.

The chain recombines TRBV4-2 with TRBJ2-7, with a tentative D call TRBD1 (5 bases). This CDR3 region has 17 residues. Between the trimmed V and J ends, which lost 1 base and 4 bases, there was a span of 20 bases. Germline V gene lookup returns CDR1 LGHNA and CDR2 YNFKEQ. The DNA of the CDR3 is TGTGCCAGCAGCCAAGGACTCCCGCTTGACAGCCTTTACGAGCAGTACTTC. It is translated as CASSQGLPLDSLYEQYF.

V and J are TRBV5-1 and TRBJ1-1, with TRBD1 matching 9 bases. V lost 4 bases, J lost 0 bases, and 4 bases stayed unmatched. The CDR3 runs to 15 residues. The germline CDR1 and CDR2 sequences are SGHRS and YFSETQ. The CDR3, as DNA: TGCGCCAGCAGCGACAGGGGGGGAATGAACACTGAAGCTTTCTTT. It specifies CASSDRGGMNTEAFF.

This clone was found once. The chain recombines TRBV11-2 with TRBJ2-1, with TRBD2 matching 7 bases. The CDR3 extends over 14 amino acids. Germline lookup yields CDR1 SGHAT and CDR2 FQNNGV. V lost 1 base and J lost 7; bases outside the gene matches: 4. CDR3 DNA sequence: TGTGCCAGCAGCTTAGTTGGCGGGAGTAATGAGCAGTTCTTC. Its translation is CASSLVGGSNEQFF. The whole variable domain, remainder taken from reference TRBV11-2 and TRBJ2-1, is EAGVAQSPRYKIIEKRQSVAFWCNPISGHATLYWYQQILGQGPKLLIQFQNNGVVDDSQLPKDRFSAERLKGVDSTLKIQPAKLEDSAVYLCASSLVGGSNEQFFGPGTRLTVL.

The gene calls are TRBV18 and TRBJ2-7; tentatively, D is TRBD2 (5 bases). Germline values: CDR1 KGHSH, CDR2 LQKENI. The CDR3 is made up of 13 amino acids. The ends were cut back, 3 bases at V and 7 bases at J, with 13 bases in the middle. CDR3 sequence reads: CASSPKREGEQYF. CDR3 in DNA: TGTGCCAGCTCACCTAAGAGGGAAGGAGAGCAGTACTTC.

This clone was seen a single time. This chain links TRBV13 with TRBJ2-2, with D tentatively TRBD2 (6 bases). Germline V gene lookup returns CDR1 PRHDT and CDR2 FYEKMQ (reference sequence). This CDR3 contains 15 residues. V lost 3 bases and J lost 7, with 15 bases in between. The CDR3: CASSFGREFSGELFF. CDR3 DNA: TGTGCCAGCAGCTTTGGCCGGGAGTTCAGCGGGGAGCTGTTTTTT.

The DNA of the CDR3 is TGTGCCAGCAGCCAAGCGGCTAGCGGGAGCAATGAGCAGTTCTTC. As protein: CASSQAASGSNEQFF. The chain links TRBV4-2 to TRBJ2-1; 10 positions match TRBD2. The junction had 3 bases not matched to a gene; V was cut back by 1 base and J by 6 bases. CDR3 length: 15 residues. Germline lookup yields CDR1 LGHNA and CDR2 YNFKEQ.

The gene calls are TRBV7-2 and TRBJ1-5; D ambiguous. This CDR3 has 14 amino acids. The germline CDR1 and CDR2 sequences are SGHTA and FQGNSA. V lost 1 base and J lost 9, with 13 bases in between. The CDR3 bases are TGTGCCAGCAGCTTAGGTCAGTCATCACGGCCCCAGCATTTT. It yields the protein CASSLGQSSRPQHF.

This clone has a handful of counts. The chain couples TRBV19 to TRBJ1-5; 7 bases are a match to TRBD1. The V and J ends lost 11 bases and 5 bases, in that order; junction bases with no gene match: 12. The CDR3 loop spans 14 amino acids. The germline V gene encodes CDR1 LNHDA and CDR2 SQIVND (reference sequence). CDR3 in amino acids: CAGAVGGADQPQHF. CDR3 bases: TGTGCCGGCGCCGTAGGGGGCGCGGATCAGCCCCAGCATTTT. Together with reference TRBV19 and TRBJ1-5, the CDR3 gives the full variable domain: DGGITQSPKYLFRKEGQNVTLSCEQNLNHDAMYWYRQDPGQGLRLIYYSQIVNDFQKGDIAEGYSVSREKKESFPLTVTSAQKNPTAFYLCAGAVGGADQPQHFGDGTRLSIL.

V usage is TRBV28 and J usage is TRBJ1-2; 10 bases fit TRBD1. J gave up 7 bases and V 6 bases, and 8 bases lay outside the gene matches. This CDR3 spans 14 amino acids. Germline V CDR1 and CDR2: MDHEN, SYDVKM. CDR3 bases: TGTGCCAGCAGCCGTCCGGGACAGGGGCCTGGCTACACCTTC. Encoded protein: CASSRPGQGPGYTF.

V is TRBV29-1 and J is TRBJ2-6; a possible D gene is TRBD1 (6 bases). V lost 6 bases to trimming and J lost 0 bases, with 15 bases between them. Germline V gene lookup returns CDR1 SQVTM and CDR2 ANQGSEA. This CDR3 comprises 16 residues. The chain's CDR3 is CSVGQLTRSGANVLTF. CDR3 sequence (DNA): TGCAGCGTCGGACAGCTCACCCGCTCTGGGGCCAACGTCCTGACTTTC. Combining the CDR3 with reference TRBV29-1 and TRBJ2-6 gives the whole variable domain SAVISQKPSRDICQRGTSLTIQCQVDSQVTMMFWYRQQPGQSLTLIATANQGSEATYESGFVIDKFPISRPNLTFSTLTVSNMSPEDSSIYLCSVGQLTRSGANVLTFGAGSRLTVL.

The V and J genes are TRBV7-2 and TRBJ2-1, with TRBD2 matching over 11 bases. The germline V gene encodes CDR1 SGHTA and CDR2 FQGNSA. The CDR3 totals 18 residues. V shed 3 bases and J 0 bases; nucleotides not matched to a gene: 7. The CDR3 DNA is TGTGCCAGCAGCTTCATAGGACTAGCGGGCGTCTCCTACAATGAGCAGTTCTTC. It translates to CASSFIGLAGVSYNEQFF.

The chain recombines TRBV7-3 with TRBJ2-1; 9 bases are a match to TRBD2. This CDR3 has 15 amino acids. V was pared by 4 bases and J by 8 bases, with 9 bases of the junction left unmatched. The V gene's germline CDR1 is SGHTA and CDR2 FQGTGA. The CDR3 is CASSSEAGGLHEQFF. The CDR3, as DNA: TGTGCCAGCAGCTCCGAAGCGGGAGGTTTGCATGAGCAGTTCTTC.

This clone was counted once. The J gene is TRBJ2-5, the V gene TRBV5-1; possible D gene TRBD2, 7 bases. The CDR3 extends over 15 amino acids. V was cut by 0 bases and J by 5 bases, with 14 bases left in between. Germline-derived CDR1 and CDR2 are SGHRS and YFSETQ. The CDR3 coding sequence is TGCGCCAGCAGCTTGGTGCCGGGGGGCTCGGAGACCCAGTACTTC. This gives the protein CASSLVPGGSETQYF. The full variable domain, with the rest looked up from reference TRBV5-1 and TRBJ2-5, is KAGVTQTPRYLIKTRGQQVTLSCSPISGHRSVSWYQQTPGQGLQFLFEYFSETQRNKGNFPGRFSGRQFSNSRSEMNVSTLELGDSALYLCASSLVPGGSETQYFGPGTRLLVL.

V usage is TRBV18 and J usage is TRBJ2-7; TRBD2 matches 8 bases. With 3 bases clipped from V and 3 bases from J, the junction kept 4 bases outside the gene matches. The germline CDR1 and CDR2 sequences are KGHSH and LQKENI. This CDR3 has 14 residues. The CDR3, as DNA: TGTGCCAGCTCACCGGGCGGGACTAGCTACGAGCAGTACTTC. As protein: CASSPGGTSYEQYF.

The chain combines TRBV7-9 with TRBJ2-3, with a weak D call TRBD2 (6 bases). V lost 1 base, J lost 0 bases, and 17 bases lay in between. The CDR3 length is 18 residues. Per the germline V gene, CDR1 is SEHNR and CDR2 is FQNEAQ (reference sequence). CDR3 DNA sequence: TGTGCCAGCAGCTTAGGTAAATCGGGAGCGGAAAGCACAGATACGCAGTATTTT. The encoded protein is CASSLGKSGAESTDTQYF.

The chain uses TRBV6-6 and TRBJ2-5, with D perhaps matching TRBD1 (5 bases). The length of the CDR3 is 16 residues. Trimming cost V 7 bases and J 5 bases, with 23 bases left between them. CDR1 and CDR2 from the germline V gene are MNHNY and SVGAGI (reference sequence). The CDR3 bases are TGTGCCAGCACCTCCCCGGCGCAGGGTAACAGGGAGACCCAGTACTTC. It translates to CASTSPAQGNRETQYF.

Only a few counts were recorded for this clone. The CDR3 reads CASSVATGGLNTEAFF. CDR3 bases: TGTGCCAGCAGCGTAGCTACGGGGGGCTTGAACACTGAAGCTTTCTTT. The chain carries TRBV9 and TRBJ1-1, with D possibly matching TRBD1 (6 bases). CDR1 is SGDLS, CDR2 YYNGEE, per germline. The CDR3 consists of 16 residues. Trimming removed 0 bases from V and 0 bases from J, with 12 bases in between.

V gene TRBV18 combines with J gene TRBJ1-3; 7 bases are a match to TRBD1. CDR3 length: 16 amino acids. Losses at the gene ends were 4 bases for V and 0 bases for J; bases not matched to a gene: 6. Germline V lookup: CDR1 KGHSH, CDR2 LQKENI. In nucleotides, the CDR3 is TGTGCCAGCTCACTCTCGACAGGGAACTCTGGAAACACCATATATTTT. This gives the protein CASSLSTGNSGNTIYF. The variable domain in full, completed from reference TRBV18 and TRBJ1-3, reads NAGVMQNPRHLVRRRGQEARLRCSPMKGHSHVYWYRQLPEEGLKFMVYLQKENIIDESGMPKERFSAEFPKEGPSILRIQQVVRGDSAAYFCASSLSTGNSGNTIYFGEGSWLTVV.

The chain is built from TRBV30 and TRBJ1-2, with TRBD1 matching over 8 bases. J lost 8 bases, V lost 3 bases, and 5 bases had no gene match. Per the germline V gene, CDR1 is GTSNPN and CDR2 is SVGIG (reference sequence). This CDR3 has 12 residues. CDR3 bases: TGTGCCTGGAGAGAACAGGGGGGAGGCTACACCTTC. It encodes CAWREQGGGYTF.

CDR3: CSVGGPSGQETQYF. CDR3 bases: TGCAGCGTGGGGGGACCTAGCGGCCAAGAGACCCAGTACTTC. The chain employs TRBV29-1 and TRBJ2-5; 7 bases are a match to TRBD2. The germline CDR1 and CDR2 sequences are SQVTM and ANQGSEA. The CDR3 contains 14 residues. The ends lost 6 bases at V and 1 base at J; junction bases unmatched: 8.

The V and J genes are TRBV6-6 and TRBJ1-2, with D maybe TRBD1 (6 bases). Between the trimmed V and J ends, which lost 4 bases and 3 bases, there was a span of 12 bases. CDR3 size: 14 residues. Germline V gene data show CDR1 as MNHNY and CDR2 as SVGAGI (reference sequence). The CDR3 reads CASSSFSGDYGYTF. The CDR3 DNA sequence: TGTGCCAGCAGTTCCTTTTCAGGGGACTATGGCTACACCTTC.

The V call is TRBV9, the J call TRBJ2-2, with TRBD1 as a possible D gene (6 bases). CDR1 is SGDLS, CDR2 YYNGEE, per germline. With 0 bases removed from V and 6 bases from J, the gap between germline ends came to 9 bases. The length of the CDR3 is 14 residues. In DNA, the CDR3 is TGTGCCAGCAGCGTAGCAAGGACAGCCGGGGAGCTGTTTTTT. It codes for CASSVARTAGELFF. Combining the CDR3 with reference TRBV9 and TRBJ2-2 gives the whole variable domain DSGVTQTPKHLITATGQRVTLRCSPRSGDLSVYWYQQSLDQGLQFLIQYYNGEERAKGNILERFSAQQFPDLHSELNLSSLELGDSALYFCASSVARTAGELFFGEGSRLTVL.

This sequence joins TRBV18 and TRBJ2-1; 8 nucleotides agree with TRBD2. From germline, CDR1 is KGHSH and CDR2 LQKENI. Trimming cost V 5 bases and J 7 bases; bases outside gene matches: 7. This CDR3 region has 14 residues. The CDR3 sequence: CASSTSGSWNEQFF. DNA for the CDR3: TGTGCCAGCTCAACAAGCGGGAGCTGGAATGAGCAGTTCTTC.

This rearrangement joins TRBV5-1 to TRBJ1-4, with TRBD1 identical over 9 bases. The CDR3 is 14 amino acids. CDR1 SGHRS and CDR2 YFSETQ come from the germline V gene. J lost 3 bases, V lost 5 bases, and 2 bases had no gene match. The CDR3 region has the DNA TGCGCCAGCAGACAGGGGGCATCTAATGAAAAACTGTTTTTT. Translated, it gives CASRQGASNEKLFF.

The V and J genes are TRBV28 and TRBJ1-4, with TRBD1 identical over 7 bases. This CDR3 contains 14 residues. Germline assignment: CDR1 MDHEN and CDR2 SYDVKM. Germline trimming cut 3 bases from V and 6 bases from J; bases unmatched to any gene: 4. DNA of the CDR3: TGTGCCAGCAGTTTCGACAGGGTTGATGAAAAACTGTTTTTT. Its protein is CASSFDRVDEKLFF.

V and J are TRBV7-2 and TRBJ2-7; 10 bases match TRBD2. Looked up from germline, CDR1 is SGHTA and CDR2 is FQGNSA. The CDR3 length is 16 residues. With V trimmed by 7 bases and J by 2 bases, 11 bases remained unmatched. CDR3 loop: CASKRSQREGPYEQYF. The DNA of the CDR3 is TGTGCCAGCAAGAGGTCCCAGCGGGAGGGCCCCTACGAGCAGTACTTC.

V is TRBV4-3 and J is TRBJ2-7; 10 nucleotides agree with TRBD2. This CDR3 is built from 16 residues. After removal of 0 bases from V and 7 bases from J, the junction contained 9 bases not matched to a gene. CDR1 and CDR2 (germline): LGHNA, YSLEER. CDR3 sequence: CASSQDRSSGSREQYF. In nucleotides, the CDR3 is TGCGCCAGCAGCCAAGATAGGTCTAGCGGGAGTAGGGAGCAGTACTTC.

The CDR3 DNA sequence: TGTGCCAGCACCTCCAGCGAGAACTACGAGCAGTACTTC. Translating gives CASTSSENYEQYF. This chain joins TRBV7-2 and TRBJ2-7; no reliable D call. CDR1 and CDR2 from the germline V gene are SGHTA and FQGNSA. This CDR3 comprises 13 residues. V was cut by 7 bases and J by 3 bases, with 13 bases left in between.

V gene TRBV9 combines with J gene TRBJ2-7; 9 bases are shared with TRBD2. The germline V gene encodes CDR1 SGDLS and CDR2 YYNGEE. Trimming cost V 0 bases and J 5 bases; bases outside gene matches: 3. The CDR3 runs 14 residues. This chain's CDR3 is CASSVGLAGHEQYF. The CDR3 nucleotides are TGTGCCAGCAGCGTAGGTCTAGCGGGGCACGAGCAGTACTTC.